This record concerns one T cell receptor beta chain sequence. This specimen comes from a study of blood T cell repertoires in COVID-19. Study overall: The analysed material was cDNA or gDNA that came from T cells, B-cell-depleted T cells, or PBMCs.

Germline-derived CDR1 and CDR2 are SGHAT and FQNNGV. V lost 5 bases and J lost 1, with 16 bases in between. This CDR3 contains 16 residues. Individuals aged about 18 to 89 years were recruited from roughly 23 US areas. What the recovered Cohort 3 donors had was two negative PCRs, clearance, or symptom resolution. Study processing details: Reference gene primers were amplified, and this amplification served to estimate nucleated cell counts. Only in-frame clones appear in the TCRdb table, and some are missing; sequencing was by immunoSEQ multiplex PCR. V and J calls plus clone size are reproduced from that table; the DNA served to infer D and trimming. The repertoire consists of 150,000 to 200,000 clones, with approximately 80% occurring once and the leading ten covering under 7%.

Sequenced material: PBMCs or T cells enriched from blood (not recorded which). The rearrangement uses TRBV11-2 and TRBJ2-3; D possibly corresponds to TRBD1 (5 bases). The receptor comes from a man in his forties or fifties who had recovered from COVID-19. The chain's CDR3 is CASSPLSGQGTDTQYF. The CDR3 nucleotides are TGTGCCAGCAGCCCCCTCTCAGGGCAAGGCACAGATACGCAGTATTTT. The full variable domain, in which reference TRBV11-2 and TRBJ2-3 provide the parts outside the CDR3, is EAGVAQSPRYKIIEKRQSVAFWCNPISGHATLYWYQQILGQGPKLLIQFQNNGVVDDSQLPKDRFSAERLKGVDSTLKIQPAKLEDSAVYLCASSPLSGQGTDTQYFGPGTRLTVL.